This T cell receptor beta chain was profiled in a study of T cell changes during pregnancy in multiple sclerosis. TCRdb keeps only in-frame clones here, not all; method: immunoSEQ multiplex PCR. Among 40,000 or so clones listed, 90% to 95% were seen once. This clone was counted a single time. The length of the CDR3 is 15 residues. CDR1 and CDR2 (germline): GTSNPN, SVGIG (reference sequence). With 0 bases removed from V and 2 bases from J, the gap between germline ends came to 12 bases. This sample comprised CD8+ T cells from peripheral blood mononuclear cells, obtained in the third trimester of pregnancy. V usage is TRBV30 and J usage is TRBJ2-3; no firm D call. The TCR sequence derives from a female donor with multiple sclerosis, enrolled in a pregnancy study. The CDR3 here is CAWSVGVPPTDTQYF. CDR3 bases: TGTGCCTGGAGTGTAGGAGTTCCCCCCACAGATACGCAGTATTTT.